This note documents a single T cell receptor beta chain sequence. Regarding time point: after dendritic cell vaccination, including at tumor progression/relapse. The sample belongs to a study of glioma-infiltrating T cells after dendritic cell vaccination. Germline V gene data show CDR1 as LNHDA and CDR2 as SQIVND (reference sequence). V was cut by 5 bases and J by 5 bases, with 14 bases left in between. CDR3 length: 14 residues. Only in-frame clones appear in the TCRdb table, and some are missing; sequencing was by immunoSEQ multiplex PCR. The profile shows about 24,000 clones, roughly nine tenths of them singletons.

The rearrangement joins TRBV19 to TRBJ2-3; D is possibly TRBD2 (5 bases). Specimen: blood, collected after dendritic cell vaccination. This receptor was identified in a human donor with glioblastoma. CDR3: CASSARGKGDTQYF. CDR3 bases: TGTGCCAGTAGTGCCCGGGGAAAAGGAGATACGCAGTATTTT.